Listed here is a single T cell receptor beta chain. Its antigen is undetermined. PCR was performed using 60 Vbeta and 13 Jbeta primers. The table came from immunoSEQ multiplex PCR; TCRdb's copy has only in-frame clones and leaves some out. The table includes around 180,000 clones, around 87% detected once. This sample is part of a study of cytomegalovirus exposure and HLA in healthy donors. Study findings and constraints: While the bulk of TCR sequences proved rare, some public TCRs turned up in many donors.

Germline loops: CDR1 WSHSY, CDR2 SAAADI. This CDR3 region has 13 residues. V dropped 8 bases and J dropped 7; count of bases not matched to a gene: 10. This clonotype was sampled from a young woman in good health and CMV-seronegative. Sequenced: PBMCs. The chain employs TRBV10-2 and TRBJ2-5; 7 nucleotides line up with TRBD2. CDR3 sequence reads: CASGRESRATQYF. The CDR3 DNA follows: TGCGCCAGCGGGCGGGAGTCCAGGGCGACCCAGTACTTC.